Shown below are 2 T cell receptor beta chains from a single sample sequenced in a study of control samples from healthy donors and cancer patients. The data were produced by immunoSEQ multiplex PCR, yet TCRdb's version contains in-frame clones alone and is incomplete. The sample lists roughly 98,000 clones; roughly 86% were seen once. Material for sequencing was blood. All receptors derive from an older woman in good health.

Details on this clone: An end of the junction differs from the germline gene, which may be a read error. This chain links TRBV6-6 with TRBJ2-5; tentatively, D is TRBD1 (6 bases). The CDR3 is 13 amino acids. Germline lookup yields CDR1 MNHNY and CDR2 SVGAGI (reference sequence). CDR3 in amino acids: CASRGKQGEAQYF. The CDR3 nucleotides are TGTGCCAGCAGGGGAAAACAGGGAGAGGCCCAGTACTTC.

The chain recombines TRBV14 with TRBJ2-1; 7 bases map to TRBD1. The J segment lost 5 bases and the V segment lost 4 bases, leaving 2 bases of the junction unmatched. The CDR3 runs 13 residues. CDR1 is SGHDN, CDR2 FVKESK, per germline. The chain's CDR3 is CASSPRGNNEQFF. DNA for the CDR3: TGTGCCAGCAGCCCCAGGGGGAACAATGAGCAGTTCTTC.